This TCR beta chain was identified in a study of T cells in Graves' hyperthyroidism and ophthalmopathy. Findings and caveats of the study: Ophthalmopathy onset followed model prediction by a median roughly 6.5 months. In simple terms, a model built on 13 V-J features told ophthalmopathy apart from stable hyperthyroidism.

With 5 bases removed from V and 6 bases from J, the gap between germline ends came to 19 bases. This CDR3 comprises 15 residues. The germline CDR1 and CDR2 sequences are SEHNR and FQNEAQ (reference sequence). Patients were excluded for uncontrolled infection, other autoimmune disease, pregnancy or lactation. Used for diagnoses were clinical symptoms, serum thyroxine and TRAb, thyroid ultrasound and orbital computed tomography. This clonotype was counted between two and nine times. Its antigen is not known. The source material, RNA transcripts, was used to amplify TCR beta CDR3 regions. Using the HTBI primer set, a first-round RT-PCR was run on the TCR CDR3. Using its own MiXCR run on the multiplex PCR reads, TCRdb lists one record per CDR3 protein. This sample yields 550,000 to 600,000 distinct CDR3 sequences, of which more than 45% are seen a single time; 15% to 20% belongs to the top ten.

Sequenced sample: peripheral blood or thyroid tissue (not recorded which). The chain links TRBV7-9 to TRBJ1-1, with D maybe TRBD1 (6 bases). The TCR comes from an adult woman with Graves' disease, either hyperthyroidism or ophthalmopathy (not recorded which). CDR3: CASSLTGAGEPEAFF. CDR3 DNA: TGTGCCAGCAGCCTCACGGGGGCAGGGGAGCCTGAAGCTTTCTTT.